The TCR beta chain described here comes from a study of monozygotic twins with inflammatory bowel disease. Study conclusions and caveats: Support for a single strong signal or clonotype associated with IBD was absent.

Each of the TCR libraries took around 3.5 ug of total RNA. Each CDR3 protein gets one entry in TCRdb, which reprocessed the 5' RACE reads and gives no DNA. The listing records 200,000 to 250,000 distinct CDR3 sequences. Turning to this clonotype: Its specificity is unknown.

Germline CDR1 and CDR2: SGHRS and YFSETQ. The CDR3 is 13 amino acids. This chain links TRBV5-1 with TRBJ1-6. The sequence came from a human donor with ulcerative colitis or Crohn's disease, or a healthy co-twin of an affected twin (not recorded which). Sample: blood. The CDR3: CASQSSYNSPLHF.